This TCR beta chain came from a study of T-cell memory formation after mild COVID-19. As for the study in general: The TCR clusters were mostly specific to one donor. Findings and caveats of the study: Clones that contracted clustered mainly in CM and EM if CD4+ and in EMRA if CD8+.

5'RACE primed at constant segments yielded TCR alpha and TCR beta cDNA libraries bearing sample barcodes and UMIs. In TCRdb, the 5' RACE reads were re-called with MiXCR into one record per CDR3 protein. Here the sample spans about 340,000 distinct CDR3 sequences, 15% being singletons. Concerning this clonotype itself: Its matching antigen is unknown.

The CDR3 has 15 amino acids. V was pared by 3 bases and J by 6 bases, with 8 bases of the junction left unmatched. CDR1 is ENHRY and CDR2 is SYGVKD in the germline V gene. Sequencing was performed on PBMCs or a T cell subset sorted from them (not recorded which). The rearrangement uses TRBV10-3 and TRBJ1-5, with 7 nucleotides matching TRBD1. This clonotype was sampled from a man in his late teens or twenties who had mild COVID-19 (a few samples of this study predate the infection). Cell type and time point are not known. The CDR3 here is CAISDRTGVGQPQHF. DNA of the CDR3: TGTGCCATCAGTGACCGAACAGGGGTGGGTCAGCCCCAGCATTTT.